These 26 T cell receptor beta chains were sequenced from one sample in a study of technical replicates of blood from a few donors. Profiled with immunoSEQ multiplex PCR; TCRdb holds only in-frame clones, not every one. The sample contains about 100,000 clones, over 85% of which appear only once. The sequencing sample was made of T cells isolated from PBMCs. Receptors were obtained from a human donor in good health.

This clone was seen once. The chain is built from TRBV28 and TRBJ2-6; D unresolved. The V and J ends lost 4 bases and 1 base respectively, with 11 bases between them. CDR1 MDHEN and CDR2 SYDVKM come from the germline V gene. There are 16 residues in the CDR3. CDR3 amino acids: CASSSQDLSGANVLTF. In DNA, the CDR3 is TGTGCCAGCAGTTCCCAAGACTTATCTGGGGCCAACGTCCTGACTTTC.

The rearrangement links TRBV28 to TRBJ1-2, with TRBD1 as a possible D gene (6 bases). CDR3 length: 14 amino acids. Deletions cut 8 bases from V and 9 bases from J, with 22 bases between. Germline V gene data show CDR1 as MDHEN and CDR2 as SYDVKM. DNA for the CDR3: TGTGCCAGCGGTCAGGACACAGGGATATGGAGCTACACCTTC. Translating gives CASGQDTGIWSYTF.

The V call is TRBV30, the J call TRBJ1-4, with TRBD1 matching over 8 bases. The CDR3 sequence is 15 residues long. CDR1 and CDR2 (germline): GTSNPN, SVGIG (reference sequence). V lost 1 base, J lost 4 bases, and 5 bases stayed unmatched. The DNA of the CDR3 is TGTGCCTGGAGTGCGTGGGGACAGGTTAATGAAAAACTGTTTTTT. Translated, it gives CAWSAWGQVNEKLFF.

This clone was counted a single time. The gene calls are TRBV9 and TRBJ1-1; the D gene is possibly TRBD1 (5 bases). This CDR3 has 13 amino acids. Germline V gives CDR1 SGDLS, CDR2 YYNGEE. Trimming cost V 3 bases and J 11 bases, with 17 bases left between them. The CDR3 coding sequence is TGTGCCAGCAGCGAACGGGACCTCCGGGGGGCTTTCTTT. Its protein product is CASSERDLRGAFF. Together with reference TRBV9 and TRBJ1-1, the CDR3 gives the full variable domain: DSGVTQTPKHLITATGQRVTLRCSPRSGDLSVYWYQQSLDQGLQFLIQYYNGEERAKGNILERFSAQQFPDLHSELNLSSLELGDSALYFCASSERDLRGAFFGQGTRLTVV.

This clone was counted only a few times. The chain has TRBV4-1 and TRBJ2-7; 7 bases align to TRBD2. Losses at the gene ends were 0 bases for V and 0 bases for J; bases not matched to a gene: 2. This CDR3 has 15 residues. Germline values: CDR1 MGHRA, CDR2 YSYEKL. CDR3 coding DNA: TGCGCCAGCAGCCAAGATGGGGGGGACTCCTACGAGCAGTACTTC. This sequence encodes CASSQDGGDSYEQYF.

The chain is built from TRBV4-1 and TRBJ2-1; the match to TRBD2 covers 12 bases. The CDR3 has 15 residues. Germline V gene sequence: CDR1 MGHRA, CDR2 YSYEKL. The trim removed 4 bases at V and 4 bases at J, leaving 2 bases unmatched. CDR3 protein: CASSPTSGRYNEQFF. Here the CDR3 DNA reads TGCGCCAGCAGCCCCACTAGCGGGAGGTACAATGAGCAGTTCTTC.

This chain uses TRBV2 with TRBJ2-7, with D possibly being TRBD2 (6 bases). V was shortened by 5 bases and J by 4 bases, with 24 bases between the two germline ends. The CDR3 is 17 amino acids. The germline V gene has CDR1 SNHLY and CDR2 FYNNEI. The CDR3: CASSLHPGLASTYEQYF. The CDR3 DNA follows: TGTGCCAGCAGTCTACATCCGGGACTGGCGAGTACGTACGAGCAGTACTTC.

The chain is built from TRBV15 and TRBJ2-6, with TRBD1 matching over 7 bases. CDR1 LNHNV and CDR2 YYDKDF come from the germline V gene (reference sequence). The CDR3 is made up of 20 amino acids. The junction had 13 bases not matched to a gene; V was cut back by 0 bases and J by 2 bases. CDR3 region: CATSRDLRAQGVAGANVLTF. CDR3 coding DNA: TGTGCCACCAGCAGAGATCTTAGGGCCCAGGGGGTAGCTGGGGCCAACGTCCTGACTTTC.

This clone appeared a single time. The chain is built from TRBV9 and TRBJ1-4; tentatively, D is TRBD1 (6 bases). The CDR3 totals 15 residues. Trimming pared 0 bases from V and 15 bases from J, leaving 21 bases between. Germline V lookup: CDR1 SGDLS, CDR2 YYNGEE. The CDR3 is CASSVGVTGSKGVFF. The CDR3 bases are TGTGCCAGCAGCGTAGGTGTGACAGGTTCTAAGGGGGTGTTTTTT.

The rearrangement uses TRBV7-8 and TRBJ1-2, with 9 bases that match TRBD1. Germline V gives CDR1 SGHVS, CDR2 FQNEAQ. V was pared by 5 bases and J by 5 bases, with 12 bases of the junction left unmatched. The CDR3 runs 16 residues. CDR3 in amino acids: CASSVKTGGVGYGYTF. The CDR3 coding sequence is TGTGCCAGCAGCGTCAAGACAGGGGGGGTTGGATATGGCTACACCTTC. Full variable domain (outside the CDR3, taken from reference TRBV7-8 and TRBJ1-2): GAGVSQSPRYKVAKRGQDVALRCDPISGHVSLFWYQQALGQGPEFLTYFQNEAQLDKSGLPSDRFFAERPEGSVSTLKIQRTQQEDSAVYLCASSVKTGGVGYGYTFGSGTRLTVV.

The rearrangement joins TRBV19 to TRBJ2-4; 11 bases are shared with TRBD1. The J segment lost 8 bases and the V segment lost 6 bases, leaving 12 bases of the junction unmatched. There are 16 residues in the CDR3. Per the germline V gene, CDR1 is LNHDA and CDR2 is SQIVND (reference sequence). CDR3 sequence: CASRPPEGTGGDIQYF. Written as DNA, the CDR3 is TGTGCCAGTAGACCCCCTGAGGGGACAGGGGGAGACATTCAGTACTTC.

The chain links TRBV15 to TRBJ2-7; D uncertain. This CDR3 comprises 17 residues. From germline, CDR1 is LNHNV and CDR2 YYDKDF (reference sequence). Trimming cost V 0 bases and J 1 base, with 16 bases left between them. In nucleotides, the CDR3 is TGTGCCACCAGCAGAGATTTGATAAAATCTCGGTCCTACGAGCAGTACTTC. As protein: CATSRDLIKSRSYEQYF.

The chain has TRBV10-2 and TRBJ1-4; no clear D. This CDR3 contains 16 residues. Per germline, CDR1 WSHSY and CDR2 SAAADI. Between the trimmed V and J ends, which lost 1 base and 0 bases, there was a span of 9 bases. The chain's CDR3 is CASSEWRAPTNEKLFF. The CDR3 coding sequence is TGCGCCAGCAGTGAGTGGAGGGCACCAACTAATGAAAAACTGTTTTTT.

The V call is TRBV28, the J call TRBJ2-7, with 11 bases that match TRBD2. From germline, CDR1 is MDHEN and CDR2 SYDVKM. Trimming removed 3 bases from V and 10 bases from J; junction bases left unmatched: 11. The CDR3 is made up of 15 amino acids. The CDR3 spells CASSFDHKGLAAQYF. Written as DNA, the CDR3 is TGTGCCAGCAGTTTCGATCATAAGGGACTAGCGGCCCAGTACTTC. The full variable domain, in which reference TRBV28 and TRBJ2-7 provide the parts outside the CDR3, is DVKVTQSSRYLVKRTGEKVFLECVQDMDHENMFWYRQDPGLGLRLIYFSYDVKMKEKGDIPEGYSVSREKKERFSLILESASTNQTSMYLCASSFDHKGLAAQYFGPGTRLTVT.

The V gene is TRBV7-9, the J gene TRBJ2-5, with 12 bases matching TRBD2. The CDR3 sequence is 17 residues long. CDR1 and CDR2 (germline): SEHNR, FQNEAQ (reference sequence). After removal of 1 base from V and 5 bases from J, the junction contained 8 bases not matched to a gene. This CDR3 is CASSLDLPSGGDETQYF. For the CDR3, the DNA is TGTGCCAGCAGCTTAGATCTGCCTAGCGGGGGGGATGAGACCCAGTACTTC.

This chain uses TRBV6-1 with TRBJ1-2; the D is unclear. Trimming removed 0 bases from V and 4 bases from J, with 12 bases in between. This CDR3 is 15 amino acids long. CDR1 is MNHNS and CDR2 is SASEGT in the germline V gene. The CDR3 DNA reads as TGTGCCAGCAGTGAAGCGGGTAAAAGCGGCTATGGCTACACCTTC. This encodes CASSEAGKSGYGYTF.

V usage is TRBV10-2 and J usage is TRBJ2-1; the D gene is possibly TRBD2 (6 bases). The germline gives CDR1 WSHSY, CDR2 SAAADI. The ends were cut back, 3 bases at V and 7 bases at J, with 16 bases in the middle. The CDR3 totals 15 residues. The CDR3 nucleotides are TGCGCCAGCAGTGAACCGGGAGAATGGCTGAATGAGCAGTTCTTC. Translated: CASSEPGEWLNEQFF.

The rearrangement joins TRBV9 to TRBJ2-2; a possible D gene is TRBD2 (6 bases). Germline assignment: CDR1 SGDLS and CDR2 YYNGEE. Trimming left V 0 bases short and J 5 bases short, with 11 bases between. The CDR3 has 15 residues. The CDR3 coding sequence is TGTGCCAGCAGCGTAGGTGCAGGGAGGACCGGGGAGCTGTTTTTT. Translating gives CASSVGAGRTGELFF.

The gene calls are TRBV4-1 and TRBJ2-7; tentative D call: TRBD1 (5 bases). V was clipped by 5 bases and J by 3 bases, with 14 bases between them. Germline CDR1 is MGHRA and CDR2 is YSYEKL. The CDR3 is 14 amino acids. The DNA of the CDR3 is TGCGCCAGCAGCGAACCAGGACAAAGCTACGAGCAGTACTTC. It encodes CASSEPGQSYEQYF.

The rearrangement links TRBV30 to TRBJ2-7; no clear D gene. Per germline, CDR1 GTSNPN and CDR2 SVGIG (reference sequence). The CDR3 contains 12 residues. Trimming took 0 bases from V and 3 from J, leaving 6 bases between them. The CDR3 is CAWSVPGYEQYF. The DNA of the CDR3 is TGTGCCTGGAGTGTACCCGGCTACGAGCAGTACTTC.

The chain uses TRBV18 and TRBJ2-2, with 10 bases matching TRBD1. Per germline, CDR1 KGHSH and CDR2 LQKENI. CDR3 length: 17 residues. The junction had 2 bases not matched to a gene; V was cut back by 0 bases and J by 1 base. For the CDR3, the DNA is TGTGCCAGCTCACCACCGGGGACAGGGGTGAACACCGGGGAGCTGTTTTTT. Translation: CASSPPGTGVNTGELFF.

The chain has TRBV7-9 and TRBJ2-1, with D possibly being TRBD2 (6 bases). Per germline, CDR1 SEHNR and CDR2 FQNEAQ (reference sequence). The CDR3 is 16 residues long. Trimming took 1 base from V and 4 from J, leaving 14 bases between them. The CDR3 loop is CASSLGLSSEYNEQFF. The CDR3, as DNA: TGTGCCAGCAGCTTAGGTCTGTCTAGCGAATACAATGAGCAGTTCTTC.

The rearrangement links TRBV7-9 to TRBJ2-5, with D perhaps TRBD1 (6 bases). Germline lookup yields CDR1 SEHNR and CDR2 FQNEAQ (reference sequence). CDR3 length: 15 residues. Trimming removed 5 bases at V and 5 bases at J, with 18 bases between. CDR3 nucleotides: TGTGCCAGCAGCCCGCCCCTGGGCAGGGGTGAGACCCAGTACTTC. Translated: CASSPPLGRGETQYF.

This chain connects TRBV28 to TRBJ2-6; D perhaps matches TRBD1 (6 bases). V lost 3 bases and J lost 0, with 15 bases in between. This CDR3 is 18 amino acids long. The germline V gene encodes CDR1 MDHEN and CDR2 SYDVKM. For the CDR3, the DNA is TGTGCCAGCAGTTTGTTTAAGGGACAACTCTCTGGGGCCAACGTCCTGACTTTC. This sequence encodes CASSLFKGQLSGANVLTF. Supplemented by reference TRBV28 and TRBJ2-6, the full variable domain reads DVKVTQSSRYLVKRTGEKVFLECVQDMDHENMFWYRQDPGLGLRLIYFSYDVKMKEKGDIPEGYSVSREKKERFSLILESASTNQTSMYLCASSLFKGQLSGANVLTFGAGSRLTVL.

The rearrangement uses TRBV11-3 and TRBJ2-1; weak D call: TRBD2 (6 bases). The length of the CDR3 is 16 residues. Germline V lookup: CDR1 SGHNT, CDR2 YENEEA. Between the trimmed V and J ends, which lost 1 base and 10 bases, there was a span of 20 bases. In DNA, the CDR3 is TGTGCCAGCAGCTTAGTGGGAGGTACACCGAATGTCGAGCAGTTCTTC. It yields the protein CASSLVGGTPNVEQFF.

This chain links TRBV27 with TRBJ1-2; D is perhaps TRBD1 (6 bases). Germline loops: CDR1 MNHEY, CDR2 SMNVEV (reference sequence). This CDR3 comprises 14 residues. With 2 bases removed from V and 2 bases from J, the gap between germline ends came to 9 bases. The CDR3, as DNA: TGTGCCAGCAGTTTAGACAGGCTCAACTATGGCTACACCTTC. This translates into CASSLDRLNYGYTF.